The 13 T cell receptor beta chains below were found in one sample sequenced in a study of T-cell reconstitution after alpha-beta-depleted transplantation in children. Using unique molecular identifiers, the investigators prepared the TCRbeta library. TCRdb fed the PCR reads into MiXCR, producing one record per CDR3 protein. The data contain hundreds of thousands of distinct CDR3 sequences, more than 20% of them singletons. The sequences come from PBMCs, mostly from graft donor cells, collected 360 days after TCRalphabeta/CD19-depleted stem cell transplant. All receptors come from a female patient aged 2-9 years who had a stem cell transplant for congenital amegakaryocytic thrombocytopenia, so the T cells may come from the graft donor.

This clonotype was recorded many times. This rearrangement joins TRBV27 to TRBJ2-2; D remains unclear. Germline CDR1 is MNHEY and CDR2 is SMNVEV (reference sequence). The CDR3 is made up of 12 amino acids. Trimming removed 3 bases from V and 4 bases from J, with 3 bases in between. CDR3 sequence (DNA): TGTGCCAGCAGTTTCACCACCGGGGAGCTGTTTTTT. Its protein product is CASSFTTGELFF.

This clonotype was found many times. The V call is TRBV3-1, the J call TRBJ2-1; the D is unclear. CDR3 length: 15 residues. With 4 bases removed from V and 7 bases from J, the gap between germline ends came to 17 bases. Germline CDR1 and CDR2: LGHDT and YNNKEL (reference sequence). The CDR3 is CASSPGRHPRNEQFF. CDR3 in DNA: TGTGCCAGCAGCCCAGGCAGGCATCCCAGAAATGAGCAGTTCTTC.

The chain employs TRBV19 and TRBJ1-1; 7 nucleotides match TRBD1. There are 15 residues in the CDR3. V dropped 2 bases and J dropped 7; count of bases not matched to a gene: 10. Germline lookup yields CDR1 LNHDA and CDR2 SQIVND (reference sequence). This CDR3 reads CASSIKRTGNLEAFF. CDR3 DNA sequence: TGTGCCAGTAGTATAAAAAGGACAGGAAACCTTGAAGCTTTCTTT.

This clonotype was seen a handful of times. The chain joins TRBV2 to TRBJ1-4; D gene uncertain. The CDR3 has 14 residues. Germline CDR1 SNHLY, CDR2 FYNNEI. Trimming stripped 3 bases from V and 4 bases from J, with 9 bases between. The CDR3 region is CASSDSRINEKLFF. The CDR3 DNA reads as TGTGCCAGCAGTGATTCCAGAATTAATGAAAAACTGTTTTTT. Supplemented by reference TRBV2 and TRBJ1-4, the full variable domain reads EPEVTQTPSHQVTQMGQEVILRCVPISNHLYFYWYRQILGQKVEFLVSFYNNEISEKSEIFDDQFSVERPDGSNFTLKIRSTKLEDSAMYFCASSDSRINEKLFFGSGTQLSVL.

This clonotype was detected many times. The chain employs TRBV3-1 and TRBJ1-1, with a weak D call TRBD1 (5 bases). Germline loops: CDR1 LGHDT, CDR2 YNNKEL (reference sequence). With 0 bases removed from V and 11 bases from J, the gap between germline ends came to 13 bases. The CDR3 is 13 amino acids. The CDR3 region has the DNA TGTGCCAGCAGCCAAGATATGGGGACGTTGGCTTTCTTT. The encoded protein is CASSQDMGTLAFF.

Details on this clonotype: One junction end disagrees with the germline gene, perhaps due to a read error. V gene TRBV12-3 or TRBV12-4 combines with J gene TRBJ2-3, with 14 bases aligning to TRBD2. This CDR3 is built from 18 residues. The CDR3 DNA sequence: TGTACCAGCTGGTGGGGACTAGCGGGGGACCCAAGCACAGATACGCAGTATTTT. As protein: CTSWWGLAGDPSTDTQYF.

The sample holds a few counts of this clonotype. The CDR3 coding sequence is TGTGCCAGCAGCCAAGAGGATGGACCAGATGGGAGTGAGCAGTTCTTC. This gives the protein CASSQEDGPDGSEQFF. V usage is TRBV3-1 and J usage is TRBJ2-1; maybe TRBD2 (5 bases). With 0 bases removed from V and 9 bases from J, the gap between germline ends came to 18 bases. Germline values: CDR1 LGHDT, CDR2 YNNKEL (reference sequence). There are 16 residues in the CDR3.

This clonotype was detected only a few times. The chain combines TRBV1 with TRBJ2-4; TRBD2, as called in the table, went unchecked against the DNA. TRBV1 is recorded as a pseudogene. This CDR3 contains 13 residues. The CDR3 coding sequence is TGCACCAGCAGCCTGAATTCTATGGGACTGCCGTGCTTC. This encodes CTSSLNSMGLPCF.

The rearrangement joins TRBV6-2 or TRBV6-3 to TRBJ1-2; D gene unclear. Trimming took 0 bases from V and 8 from J, leaving 10 bases between them. CDR1 and CDR2 from the germline V gene are MNHEY and SVGEGT. The CDR3 consists of 13 residues. CDR3 in DNA: TGTGCCAGCAGTTACTCTGTCGGGTCCGGCTACACCTTC. As protein: CASSYSVGSGYTF.

This clonotype has ten or more counts. The chain uses TRBV7-2 and TRBJ2-4; tentatively, D is TRBD1 (6 bases). CDR1 and CDR2 from the germline V gene are SGHTA and FQGNSA. CDR3 length: 16 amino acids. V lost 4 bases to trimming and J lost 0 bases, with 13 bases between them. The CDR3 bases are TGTGCCAGCAGCTACGGACAGACTCTAGCCAAAAACATTCAGTACTTC. This sequence encodes CASSYGQTLAKNIQYF.

This clonotype was detected many times. The rearrangement links TRBV12-3 or TRBV12-4 to TRBJ2-3, with 9 bases matching TRBD1. With V trimmed by 6 bases and J by 5 bases, 9 bases remained unmatched. The CDR3 extends over 15 amino acids. CDR3 sequence reads: CASRVQGAREDTQYF. CDR3 nucleotides: TGTGCCAGCAGAGTACAGGGGGCGCGGGAAGATACGCAGTATTTT.

This clonotype was found a few times. The chain couples TRBV3-1 to TRBJ1-1; a possible D gene is TRBD1 (5 bases). The CDR3 extends over 15 amino acids. Germline CDR1 and CDR2: LGHDT and YNNKEL (reference sequence). The V gene lost 4 bases and the J gene lost 6 bases, with 18 bases spanning the gap. In DNA, the CDR3 is TGTGCCAGCAGCCTCTTCGTTTTAAGGGGATCTGAAGCTTTCTTT. It codes for CASSLFVLRGSEAFF.

CDR3 coding DNA: TGTGCCAGCAGCCAAGATCTATGGCAGGGGTACGAGCAGTACTTC. Its translation: CASSQDLWQGYEQYF. J is TRBJ2-7 and V is TRBV3-1, with D perhaps TRBD1 (6 bases). Deletions cut 0 bases from V and 4 bases from J, with 13 bases between. CDR1 is LGHDT, CDR2 YNNKEL, per germline (reference sequence). This CDR3 has 15 amino acids.